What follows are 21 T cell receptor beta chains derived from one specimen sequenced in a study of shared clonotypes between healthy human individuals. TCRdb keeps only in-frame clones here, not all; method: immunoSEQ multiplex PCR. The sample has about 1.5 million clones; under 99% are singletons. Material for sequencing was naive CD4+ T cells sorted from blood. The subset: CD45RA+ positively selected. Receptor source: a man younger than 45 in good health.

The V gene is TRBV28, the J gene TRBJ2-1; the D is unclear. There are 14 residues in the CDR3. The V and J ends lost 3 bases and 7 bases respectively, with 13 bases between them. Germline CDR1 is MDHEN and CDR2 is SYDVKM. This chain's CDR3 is CASSLQTPRNEQFF. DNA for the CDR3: TGTGCCAGCAGTTTGCAAACCCCACGTAATGAGCAGTTCTTC.

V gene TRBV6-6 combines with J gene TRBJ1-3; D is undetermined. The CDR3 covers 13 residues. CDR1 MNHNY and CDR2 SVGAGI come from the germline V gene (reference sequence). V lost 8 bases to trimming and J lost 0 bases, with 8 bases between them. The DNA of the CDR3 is TGTGCCAGCCGCCCGGGCTCTGGAAACACCATATATTTT. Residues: CASRPGSGNTIYF.

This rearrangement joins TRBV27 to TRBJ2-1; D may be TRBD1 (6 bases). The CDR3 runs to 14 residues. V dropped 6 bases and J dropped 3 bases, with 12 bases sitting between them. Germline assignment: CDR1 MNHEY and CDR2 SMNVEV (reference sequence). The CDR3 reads CASRLAQGYNEQFF. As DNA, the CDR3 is TGTGCCAGCAGGCTGGCACAGGGCTACAATGAGCAGTTCTTC.

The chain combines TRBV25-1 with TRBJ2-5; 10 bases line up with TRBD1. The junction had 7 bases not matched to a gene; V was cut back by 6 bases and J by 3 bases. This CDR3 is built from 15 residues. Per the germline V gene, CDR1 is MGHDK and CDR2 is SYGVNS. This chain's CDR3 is CASSAFGQGEETQYF. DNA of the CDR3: TGTGCCAGCAGCGCATTTGGACAGGGGGAAGAGACCCAGTACTTC.

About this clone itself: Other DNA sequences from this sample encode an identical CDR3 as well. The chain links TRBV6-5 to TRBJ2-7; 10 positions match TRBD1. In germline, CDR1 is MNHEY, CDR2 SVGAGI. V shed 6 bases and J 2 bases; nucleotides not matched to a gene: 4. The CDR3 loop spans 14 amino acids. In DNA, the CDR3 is TGTGCCAGCAGCCGCGGACAGGGGGCCTACGAGCAGTACTTC. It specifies CASSRGQGAYEQYF.

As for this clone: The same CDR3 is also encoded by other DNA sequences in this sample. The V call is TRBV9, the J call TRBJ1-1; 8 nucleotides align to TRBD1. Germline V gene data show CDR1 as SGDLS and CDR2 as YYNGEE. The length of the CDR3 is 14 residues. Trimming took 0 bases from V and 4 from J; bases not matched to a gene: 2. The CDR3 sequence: CASSVATGGTEAFF. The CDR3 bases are TGTGCCAGCAGCGTAGCAACAGGGGGCACTGAAGCTTTCTTT.

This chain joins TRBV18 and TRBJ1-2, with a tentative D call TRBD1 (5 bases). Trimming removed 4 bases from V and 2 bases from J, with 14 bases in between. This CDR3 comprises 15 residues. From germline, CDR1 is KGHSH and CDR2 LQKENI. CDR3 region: CASSLSQEFNYGYTF. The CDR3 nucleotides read TGTGCCAGCTCACTCTCACAGGAGTTCAACTATGGCTACACCTTC.

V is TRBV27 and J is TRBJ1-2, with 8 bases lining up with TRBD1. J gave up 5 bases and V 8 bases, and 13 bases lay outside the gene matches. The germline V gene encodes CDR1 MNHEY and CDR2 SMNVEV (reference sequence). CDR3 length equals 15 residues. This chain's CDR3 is CASPVRGPYRYGYTF. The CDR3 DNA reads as TGTGCCAGCCCTGTCAGGGGGCCATATCGGTATGGCTACACCTTC.

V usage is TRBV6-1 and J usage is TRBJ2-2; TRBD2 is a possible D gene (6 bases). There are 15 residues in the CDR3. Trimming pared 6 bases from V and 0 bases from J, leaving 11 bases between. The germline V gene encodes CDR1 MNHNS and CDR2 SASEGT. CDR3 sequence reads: CASRTVAANTGELFF. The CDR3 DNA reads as TGTGCCAGCAGGACGGTAGCGGCGAACACCGGGGAGCTGTTTTTT.

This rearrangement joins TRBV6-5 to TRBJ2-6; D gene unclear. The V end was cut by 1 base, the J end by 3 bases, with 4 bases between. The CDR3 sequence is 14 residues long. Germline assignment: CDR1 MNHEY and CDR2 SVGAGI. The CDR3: CASSYWSGANVLTF. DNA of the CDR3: TGTGCCAGCAGTTACTGGAGTGGGGCCAACGTCCTGACTTTC.

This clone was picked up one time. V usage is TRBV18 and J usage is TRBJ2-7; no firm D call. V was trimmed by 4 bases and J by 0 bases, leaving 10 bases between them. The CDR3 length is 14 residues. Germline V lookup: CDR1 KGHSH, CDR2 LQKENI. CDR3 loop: CASSQQSSSYEQYF. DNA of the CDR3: TGTGCCAGCTCACAACAGAGCAGCTCCTACGAGCAGTACTTC.

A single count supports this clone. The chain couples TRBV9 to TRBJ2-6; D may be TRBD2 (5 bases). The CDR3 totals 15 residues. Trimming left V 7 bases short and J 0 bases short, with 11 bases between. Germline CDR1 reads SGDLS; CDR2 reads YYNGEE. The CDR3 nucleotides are TGTGCCAGCGGTGAGGCGGGCTCTGGGGCCAACGTCCTGACTTTC. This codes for CASGEAGSGANVLTF. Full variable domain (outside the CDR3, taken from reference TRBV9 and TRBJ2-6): DSGVTQTPKHLITATGQRVTLRCSPRSGDLSVYWYQQSLDQGLQFLIQYYNGEERAKGNILERFSAQQFPDLHSELNLSSLELGDSALYFCASGEAGSGANVLTFGAGSRLTVL.

This CDR3 is CASSGTPAGATDTQYF. CDR3 DNA sequence: TGTGCCAGCAGCGGGACCCCGGCGGGGGCCACAGATACGCAGTATTTT. The rearrangement links TRBV9 to TRBJ2-3; the D gene is possibly TRBD2 (7 bases). The CDR3 runs 16 residues. The V end lost 3 bases, the J end lost 2 bases, and 16 bases lay between the germline ends. Germline CDR1 and CDR2: SGDLS and YYNGEE. Combining the CDR3 with reference TRBV9 and TRBJ2-3 gives the whole variable domain DSGVTQTPKHLITATGQRVTLRCSPRSGDLSVYWYQQSLDQGLQFLIQYYNGEERAKGNILERFSAQQFPDLHSELNLSSLELGDSALYFCASSGTPAGATDTQYFGPGTRLTVL.

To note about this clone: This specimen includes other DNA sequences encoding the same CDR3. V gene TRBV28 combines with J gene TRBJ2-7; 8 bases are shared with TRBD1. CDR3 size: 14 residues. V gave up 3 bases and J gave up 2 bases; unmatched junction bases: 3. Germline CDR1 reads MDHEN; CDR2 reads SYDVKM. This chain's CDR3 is CASSFLDRAYEQYF. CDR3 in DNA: TGTGCCAGCAGTTTTTTGGACAGGGCCTACGAGCAGTACTTC.

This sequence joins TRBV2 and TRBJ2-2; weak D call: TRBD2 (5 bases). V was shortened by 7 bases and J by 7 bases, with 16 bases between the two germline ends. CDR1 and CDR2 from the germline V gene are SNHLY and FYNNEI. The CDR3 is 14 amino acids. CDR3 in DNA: TGTGCCAGCAATAGAAAGAGGGTGGACGGGGAGCTGTTTTTT. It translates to CASNRKRVDGELFF.

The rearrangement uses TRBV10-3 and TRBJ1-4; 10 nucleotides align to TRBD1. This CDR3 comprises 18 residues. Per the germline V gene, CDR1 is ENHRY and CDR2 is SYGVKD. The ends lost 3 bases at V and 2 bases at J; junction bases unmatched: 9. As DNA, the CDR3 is TGTGCCATCAGTGAAACTCGGACAGGGGGGGTGACTAATGAAAAACTGTTTTTT. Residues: CAISETRTGGVTNEKLFF.

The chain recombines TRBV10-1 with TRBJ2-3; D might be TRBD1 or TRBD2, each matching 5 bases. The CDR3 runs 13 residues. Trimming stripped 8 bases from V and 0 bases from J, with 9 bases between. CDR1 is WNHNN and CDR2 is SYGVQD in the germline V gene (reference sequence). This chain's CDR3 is CASRRDSTDTQYF. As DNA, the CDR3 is TGCGCCAGCCGCCGGGACAGCACAGATACGCAGTATTTT.

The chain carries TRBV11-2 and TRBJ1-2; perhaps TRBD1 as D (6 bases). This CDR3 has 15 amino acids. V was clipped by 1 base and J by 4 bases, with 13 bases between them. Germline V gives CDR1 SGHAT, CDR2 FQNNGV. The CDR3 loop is CASSLVETGLYGYTF. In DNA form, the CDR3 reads TGTGCCAGCAGCTTAGTCGAGACAGGCCTCTATGGCTACACCTTC.

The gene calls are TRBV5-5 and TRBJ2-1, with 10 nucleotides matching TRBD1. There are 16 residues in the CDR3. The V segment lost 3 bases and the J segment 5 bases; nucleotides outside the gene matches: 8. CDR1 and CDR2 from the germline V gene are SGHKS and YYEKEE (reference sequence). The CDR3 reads CASSWTGGHNNNEQFF. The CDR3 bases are TGTGCCAGCAGCTGGACAGGGGGTCACAACAACAATGAGCAGTTCTTC.

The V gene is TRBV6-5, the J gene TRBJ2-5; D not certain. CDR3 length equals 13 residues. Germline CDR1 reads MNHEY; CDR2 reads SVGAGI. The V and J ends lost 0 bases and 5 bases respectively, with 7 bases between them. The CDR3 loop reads CASSYSNSETQYF. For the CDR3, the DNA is TGTGCCAGCAGTTACTCGAACAGTGAGACCCAGTACTTC.

The CDR3 here is CASSLGQPAAYEQYF. CDR3 sequence (DNA): TGTGCCAGCAGCTTGGGGCAGCCGGCCGCCTACGAGCAGTACTTC. The chain is built from TRBV5-4 and TRBJ2-7; D is uncertain. Germline V gene data show CDR1 as SGHNT and CDR2 as YYREEE (reference sequence). This CDR3 has 15 residues. V was trimmed by 0 bases and J by 2 bases, leaving 12 bases between them.